This T cell receptor beta chain was identified in a study of CD8 T cells in Susac syndrome. A quantity of roughly 0.5 to 1 ug RNA underwent reverse transcription using random hexamers. Each CDR3 protein is one row after TCRdb ran MiXCR on the immunoSEQ multiplex PCR reads. The table includes some 200,000 distinct CDR3 sequences, 95% detected once. Deletions cut 3 bases from V and 3 bases from J, with 11 bases between. The CDR3 contains 13 residues. Germline CDR1 DFQATT, CDR2 SNEGSKA (reference sequence). What was sequenced was CD4+ T cells from PBMCs. This chain connects TRBV20-1 to TRBJ1-2; weak D call: TRBD1 (5 bases). The clonotype originates from a human donor with Susac syndrome. CDR3 coding DNA: TGCAGTGCTAGTCCCGGGACCCACTATGGCTACACCTTC. It translates to CSASPGTHYGYTF.